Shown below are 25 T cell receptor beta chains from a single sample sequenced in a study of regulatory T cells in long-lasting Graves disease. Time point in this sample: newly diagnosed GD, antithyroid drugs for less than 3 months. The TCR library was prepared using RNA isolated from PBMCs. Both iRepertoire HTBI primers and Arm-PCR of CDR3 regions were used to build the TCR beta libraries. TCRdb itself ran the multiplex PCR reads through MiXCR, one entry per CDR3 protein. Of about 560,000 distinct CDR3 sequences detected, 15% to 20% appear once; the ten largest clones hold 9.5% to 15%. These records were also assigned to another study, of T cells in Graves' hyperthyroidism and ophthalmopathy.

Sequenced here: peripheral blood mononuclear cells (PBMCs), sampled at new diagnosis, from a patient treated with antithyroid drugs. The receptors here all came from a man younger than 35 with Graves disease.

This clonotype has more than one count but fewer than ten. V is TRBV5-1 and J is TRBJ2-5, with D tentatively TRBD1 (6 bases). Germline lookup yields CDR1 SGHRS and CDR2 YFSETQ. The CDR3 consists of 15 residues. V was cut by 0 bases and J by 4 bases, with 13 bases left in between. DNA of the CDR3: TGCGCCAGCAGCTTGGATGCGGCAGGGGCAGAGACCCAGTACTTC. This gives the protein CASSLDAAGAETQYF. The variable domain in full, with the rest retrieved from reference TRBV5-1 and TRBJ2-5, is KAGVTQTPRYLIKTRGQQVTLSCSPISGHRSVSWYQQTPGQGLQFLFEYFSETQRNKGNFPGRFSGRQFSNSRSEMNVSTLELGDSALYLCASSLDAAGAETQYFGPGTRLLVL.

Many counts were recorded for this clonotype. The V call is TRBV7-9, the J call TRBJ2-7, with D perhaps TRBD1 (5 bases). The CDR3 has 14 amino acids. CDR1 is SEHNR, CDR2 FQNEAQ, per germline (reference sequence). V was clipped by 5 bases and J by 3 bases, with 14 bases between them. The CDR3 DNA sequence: TGTGCCAGCAGCGTGGACACTCTTGGCTACGAGCAGTACTTC. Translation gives CASSVDTLGYEQYF. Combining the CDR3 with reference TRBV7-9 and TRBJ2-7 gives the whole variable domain DTGVSQNPRHKITKRGQNVTFRCDPISEHNRLYWYRQTLGQGPEFLTYFQNEAQLEKSRLLSDRFSAERPKGSFSTLEIQRTEQGDSAMYLCASSVDTLGYEQYFGPGTRLTVT.

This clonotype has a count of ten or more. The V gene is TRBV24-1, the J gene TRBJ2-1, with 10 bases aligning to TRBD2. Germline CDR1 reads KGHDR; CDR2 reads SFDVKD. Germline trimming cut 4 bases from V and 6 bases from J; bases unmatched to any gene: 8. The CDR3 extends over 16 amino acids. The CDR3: CATSDPRLAGSNEQFF. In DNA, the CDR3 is TGTGCCACCAGTGACCCCCGACTAGCGGGTTCCAATGAGCAGTTCTTC.

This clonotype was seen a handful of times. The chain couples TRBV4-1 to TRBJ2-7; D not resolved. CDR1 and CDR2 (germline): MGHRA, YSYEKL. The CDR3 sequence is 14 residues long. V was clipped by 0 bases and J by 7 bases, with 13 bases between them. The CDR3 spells CASSQDDQKREQYF. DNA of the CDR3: TGCGCCAGCAGCCAAGACGACCAAAAGAGGGAGCAGTACTTC.

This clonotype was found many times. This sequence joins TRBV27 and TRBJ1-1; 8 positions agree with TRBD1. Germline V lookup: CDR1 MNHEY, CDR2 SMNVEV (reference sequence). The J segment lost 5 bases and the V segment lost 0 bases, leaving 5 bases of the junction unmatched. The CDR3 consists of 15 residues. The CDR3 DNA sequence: TGTGCCAGCAGTTTATCCAACAGGGGGGGGACTGAAGCTTTCTTT. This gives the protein CASSLSNRGGTEAFF.

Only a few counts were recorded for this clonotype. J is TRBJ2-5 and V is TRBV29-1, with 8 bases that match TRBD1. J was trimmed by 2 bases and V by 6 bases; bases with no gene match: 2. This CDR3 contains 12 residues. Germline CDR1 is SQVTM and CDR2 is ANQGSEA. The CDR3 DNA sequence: TGCAGCGTCTACAGGGGGCAAGAGACCCAGTACTTC. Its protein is CSVYRGQETQYF.

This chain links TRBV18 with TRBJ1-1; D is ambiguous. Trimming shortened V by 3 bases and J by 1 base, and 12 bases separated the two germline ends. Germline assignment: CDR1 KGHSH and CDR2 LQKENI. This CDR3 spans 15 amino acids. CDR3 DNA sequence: TGTGCCAGCTCACCCTTAGTACTTAAGAACACTGAAGCTTTCTTT. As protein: CASSPLVLKNTEAFF.

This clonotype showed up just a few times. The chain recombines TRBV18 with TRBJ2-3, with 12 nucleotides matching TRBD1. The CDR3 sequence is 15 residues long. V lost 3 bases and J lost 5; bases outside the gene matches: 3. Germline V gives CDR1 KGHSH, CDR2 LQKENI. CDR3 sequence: CASSPGTGGIDTQYF. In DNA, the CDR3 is TGTGCCAGCTCACCCGGGACAGGGGGCATAGATACGCAGTATTTT. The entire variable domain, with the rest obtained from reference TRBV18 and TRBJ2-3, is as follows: NAGVMQNPRHLVRRRGQEARLRCSPMKGHSHVYWYRQLPEEGLKFMVYLQKENIIDESGMPKERFSAEFPKEGPSILRIQQVVRGDSAAYFCASSPGTGGIDTQYFGPGTRLTVL.

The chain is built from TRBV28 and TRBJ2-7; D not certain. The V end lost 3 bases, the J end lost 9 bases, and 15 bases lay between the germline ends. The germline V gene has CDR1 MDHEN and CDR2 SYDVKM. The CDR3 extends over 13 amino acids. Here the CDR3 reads CASSFRSNRLQYF. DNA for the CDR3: TGTGCCAGCAGTTTCAGGTCAAACAGACTGCAGTACTTC.

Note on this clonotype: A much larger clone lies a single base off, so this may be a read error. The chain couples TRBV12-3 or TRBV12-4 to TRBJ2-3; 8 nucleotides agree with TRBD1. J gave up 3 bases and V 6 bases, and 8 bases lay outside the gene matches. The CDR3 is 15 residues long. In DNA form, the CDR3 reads TGTGCCAGCAGCTGGACAGGGAATAGGACAGATACGCAGTATTTT. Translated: CASSWTGNRTDTQYF.

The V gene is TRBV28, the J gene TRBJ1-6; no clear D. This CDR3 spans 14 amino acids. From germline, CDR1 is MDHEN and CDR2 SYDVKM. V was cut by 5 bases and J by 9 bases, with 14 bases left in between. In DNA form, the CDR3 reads TGTGCCAGCAGTCCATCTAACTTTCTTTCACCCCTCCACTTT. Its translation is CASSPSNFLSPLHF.

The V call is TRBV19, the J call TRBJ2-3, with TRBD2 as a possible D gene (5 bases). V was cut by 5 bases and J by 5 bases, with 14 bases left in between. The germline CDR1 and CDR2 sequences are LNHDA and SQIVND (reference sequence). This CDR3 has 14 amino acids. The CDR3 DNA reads TGTGCCAGTAGTTCCCAGGCGGGCCGAGATACGCAGTATTTT. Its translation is CASSSQAGRDTQYF.

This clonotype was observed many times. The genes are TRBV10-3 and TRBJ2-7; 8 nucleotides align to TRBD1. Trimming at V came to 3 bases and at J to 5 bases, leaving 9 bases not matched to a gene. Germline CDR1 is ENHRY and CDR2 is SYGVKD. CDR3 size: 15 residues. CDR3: CAISETGQGFNEQYF. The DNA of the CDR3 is TGTGCCATCAGTGAAACAGGACAGGGATTCAACGAGCAGTACTTC.

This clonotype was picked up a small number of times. The CDR3 spells CAIPKREGQYF. CDR3 sequence (DNA): TGTGCCATTCCCAAGCGGGAGGGGCAGTACTTC. The rearrangement joins TRBV7-3 to TRBJ2-7, with 10 bases matching TRBD2. The V and J ends lost 10 bases and 9 bases, in that order; junction bases with no gene match: 6. This CDR3 has 11 amino acids. Germline V gene lookup returns CDR1 SGHTA and CDR2 FQGTGA.

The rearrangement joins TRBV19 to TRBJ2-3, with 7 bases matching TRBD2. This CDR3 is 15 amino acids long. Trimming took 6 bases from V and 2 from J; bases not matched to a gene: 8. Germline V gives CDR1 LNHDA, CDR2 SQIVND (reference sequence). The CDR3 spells CASSILAGATDTQYF. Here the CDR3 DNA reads TGTGCCAGTAGCATTTTGGCGGGAGCCACAGATACGCAGTATTTT.

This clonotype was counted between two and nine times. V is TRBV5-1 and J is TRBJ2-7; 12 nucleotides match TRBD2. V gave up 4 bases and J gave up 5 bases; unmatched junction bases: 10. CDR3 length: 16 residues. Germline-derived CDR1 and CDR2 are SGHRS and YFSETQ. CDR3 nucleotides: TGCGCCAGCAGCACCCCCCTAGCGGGAGGGATCAACGAGCAGTACTTC. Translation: CASSTPLAGGINEQYF.

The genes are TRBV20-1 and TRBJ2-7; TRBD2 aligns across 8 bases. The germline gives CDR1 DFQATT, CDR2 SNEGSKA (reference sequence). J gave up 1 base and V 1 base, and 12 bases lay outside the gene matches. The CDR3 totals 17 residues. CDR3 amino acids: CSARGSRASGRSYEQYF. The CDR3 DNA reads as TGCAGTGCTAGAGGAAGTAGGGCTAGCGGGCGATCCTACGAGCAGTACTTC.

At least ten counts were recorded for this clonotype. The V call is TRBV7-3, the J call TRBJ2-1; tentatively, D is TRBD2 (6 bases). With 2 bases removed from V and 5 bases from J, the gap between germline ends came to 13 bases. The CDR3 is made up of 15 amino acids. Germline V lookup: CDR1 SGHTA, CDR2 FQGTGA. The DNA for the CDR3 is TGTGCCAGCAGCTTAGGAGGGCTCGGGGACAATGAGCAGTTCTTC. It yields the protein CASSLGGLGDNEQFF. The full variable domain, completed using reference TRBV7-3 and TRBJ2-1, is GAGVSQTPSNKVTEKGKYVELRCDPISGHTALYWYRQSLGQGPEFLIYFQGTGAADDSGLPNDRFFAVRPEGSVSTLKIQRTERGDSAVYLCASSLGGLGDNEQFFGPGTRLTVL.

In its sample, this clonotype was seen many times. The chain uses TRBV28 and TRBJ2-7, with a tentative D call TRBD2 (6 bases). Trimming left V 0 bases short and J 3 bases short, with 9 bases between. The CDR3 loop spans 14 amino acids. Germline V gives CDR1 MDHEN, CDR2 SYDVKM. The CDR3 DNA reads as TGTGCCAGCAGTTTATGGGCTAGCGACTACGAGCAGTACTTC. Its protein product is CASSLWASDYEQYF. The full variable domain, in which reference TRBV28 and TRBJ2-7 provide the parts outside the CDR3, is DVKVTQSSRYLVKRTGEKVFLECVQDMDHENMFWYRQDPGLGLRLIYFSYDVKMKEKGDIPEGYSVSREKKERFSLILESASTNQTSMYLCASSLWASDYEQYFGPGTRLTVT.

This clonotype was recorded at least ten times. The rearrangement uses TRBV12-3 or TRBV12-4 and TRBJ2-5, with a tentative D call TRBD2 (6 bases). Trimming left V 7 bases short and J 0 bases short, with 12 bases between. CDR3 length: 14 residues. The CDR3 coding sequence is TGTGCCAGCACCCCTGGGGGGTACCAAGAGACCCAGTACTTC. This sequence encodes CASTPGGYQETQYF.

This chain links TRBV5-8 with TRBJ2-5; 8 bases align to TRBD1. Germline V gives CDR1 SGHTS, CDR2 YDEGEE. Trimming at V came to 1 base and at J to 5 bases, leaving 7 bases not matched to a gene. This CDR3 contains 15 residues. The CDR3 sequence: CASSLSRGQGETQYF. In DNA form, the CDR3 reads TGTGCCAGCAGCTTGAGCAGGGGGCAAGGGGAGACCCAGTACTTC.

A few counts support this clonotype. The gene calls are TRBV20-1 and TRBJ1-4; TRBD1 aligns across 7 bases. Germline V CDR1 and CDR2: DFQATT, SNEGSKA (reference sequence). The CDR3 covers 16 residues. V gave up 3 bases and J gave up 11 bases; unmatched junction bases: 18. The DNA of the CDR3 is TGCAGTGCTAGGAGCAGGGGGAGGACCCGAAAAGGGAAACTGTTTTTT. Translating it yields CSARSRGRTRKGKLFF.

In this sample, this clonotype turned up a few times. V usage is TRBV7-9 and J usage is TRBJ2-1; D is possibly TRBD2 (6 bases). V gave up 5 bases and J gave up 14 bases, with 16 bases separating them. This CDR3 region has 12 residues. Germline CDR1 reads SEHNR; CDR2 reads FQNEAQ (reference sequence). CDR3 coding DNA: TGTGCCAGCAGCAGACTAGATTTTCAGGAGTTCTTC. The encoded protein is CASSRLDFQEFF.

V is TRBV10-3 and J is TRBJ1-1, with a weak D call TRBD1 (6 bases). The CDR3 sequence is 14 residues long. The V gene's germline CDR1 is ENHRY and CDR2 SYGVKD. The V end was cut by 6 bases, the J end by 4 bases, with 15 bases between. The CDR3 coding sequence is TGTGCCATCAGGGAGGGGGGAGGAGGCACTGAAGCTTTCTTT. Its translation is CAIREGGGGTEAFF.

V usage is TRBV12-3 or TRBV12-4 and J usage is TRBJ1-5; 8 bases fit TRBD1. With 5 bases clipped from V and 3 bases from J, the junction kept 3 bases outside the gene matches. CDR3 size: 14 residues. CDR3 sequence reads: CASSGQGHNQPQHF. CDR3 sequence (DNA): TGTGCCAGCAGTGGACAGGGACACAATCAGCCCCAGCATTTT.